The 14 T cell receptor beta chains below all came from one sample that was sequenced in a study of T cell repertoires in cytomegalovirus infection. One entry per CDR3 protein results from TCRdb running MiXCR on the reads. The data hold about 830,000 distinct CDR3 sequences, with 32% observed a single time. These TCRs' antigens remain unknown. Sample: cultured CD8+ T cells from PBMCs, taken from culture after CMV antigen stimulation. These receptors all come from a human donor in good health (CMV status not recorded). Some clones in this sample may be carry-over from other donors' samples.

This chain connects TRBV5-4 to TRBJ2-5; D perhaps matches TRBD2 (6 bases). Trimming pared 6 bases from V and 1 base from J, leaving 25 bases between. The germline CDR1 and CDR2 sequences are SGHNT and YYREEE (reference sequence). This CDR3 is 18 amino acids long. The CDR3, as DNA: TGTGCCAGCAACCCGGCGGGGCAGGGACGAGGGCTCCAAGAGACCCAGTACTTC. Encoded protein: CASNPAGQGRGLQETQYF.

This clonotype has a count of ten or more. V is TRBV6-1 and J is TRBJ2-1; a weak D match, TRBD2 (5 bases). CDR1 MNHNS and CDR2 SASEGT come from the germline V gene. The CDR3 has 14 amino acids. Trimming shortened V by 6 bases and J by 7 bases, and 16 bases separated the two germline ends. The CDR3 DNA reads TGTGCCAGCAGGGGATACCCCGGAGGTAATGAGCAGTTCTTC. Residues: CASRGYPGGNEQFF.

The rearrangement uses TRBV4-1 and TRBJ2-3; 10 positions match TRBD2. The junction had 8 bases not matched to a gene; V was cut back by 6 bases and J by 2 bases. CDR1 MGHRA and CDR2 YSYEKL come from the germline V gene. The CDR3 runs 16 residues. The CDR3, as DNA: TGCGCCAGCAGGCAGGAGCGGGGGGGCCTCACAGATACGCAGTATTTT. It is translated as CASRQERGGLTDTQYF.

This clonotype was counted only a few times. This CDR3 reads CASSLAGGGSYEQYF. The DNA of the CDR3 is TGTGCCAGCAGCTTAGCAGGCGGGGGCTCCTACGAGCAGTACTTC. The chain employs TRBV13 and TRBJ2-7; 7 positions match TRBD2. Per the germline V gene, CDR1 is PRHDT and CDR2 is FYEKMQ (reference sequence). V shed 1 base, J shed 0 bases, and the junction held 3 bases outside the gene matches. This CDR3 is built from 15 residues.

The genes are TRBV27 and TRBJ1-6; perhaps TRBD1 as D (5 bases). Germline CDR1 MNHEY, CDR2 SMNVEV (reference sequence). With 4 bases removed from V and 8 bases from J, the gap between germline ends came to 12 bases. The CDR3 is made up of 14 amino acids. This chain's CDR3 is CASSWGVGDSPLHF. CDR3 DNA: TGTGCCAGCAGTTGGGGGGTCGGAGATTCACCCCTCCACTTT.

This rearrangement joins TRBV12-3 or TRBV12-4 to TRBJ1-1; no reliable D call. The CDR3 loop spans 13 amino acids. V was clipped by 11 bases and J by 6 bases, with 19 bases between them. Written as DNA, the CDR3 is TGTGCCGAGAGGGCCGAGAGAATCGCTGAAGCTTTCTTT. Protein product: CAERAERIAEAFF.

This clonotype came up once. The chain combines TRBV24-1 with TRBJ2-2; D might be TRBD2 (6 bases). The CDR3 length is 13 residues. Trimming pared 5 bases from V and 4 bases from J, leaving 7 bases between. The germline V gene encodes CDR1 KGHDR and CDR2 SFDVKD. CDR3 sequence (DNA): TGTGCCACCAGTGTCGGGGGCACCGGGGAGCTGTTTTTT. Translated: CATSVGGTGELFF.

The chain joins TRBV6-5 to TRBJ2-3; unclear D gene. V lost 0 bases and J lost 4, with 14 bases in between. Germline V gene lookup returns CDR1 MNHEY and CDR2 SVGAGI. The CDR3 runs to 16 residues. The CDR3 here is CASSYSPPANADTQYF. The CDR3 DNA reads as TGTGCCAGCAGTTACTCTCCTCCCGCCAACGCAGATACGCAGTATTTT.

This clonotype was counted only a few times. Written as DNA, the CDR3 is TGTGCCAGCAGTCCGGGACAGGGGTATGAAAAACTGTTTTTT. Protein sequence: CASSPGQGYEKLFF. The chain joins TRBV12-3 or TRBV12-4 to TRBJ1-4; 10 bases are a match to TRBD1. Unmatched junction bases numbered 3, after V lost 5 bases and J lost 6 bases. CDR3 length equals 14 residues.

This rearrangement joins TRBV5-1 to TRBJ1-4; D unresolved. The V end lost 0 bases, the J end lost 4 bases, and 16 bases lay between the germline ends. CDR1 and CDR2 from the germline V gene are SGHRS and YFSETQ. CDR3 length: 17 amino acids. The CDR3 protein is CASSLVGLWQSNEKLFF. The CDR3 DNA sequence: TGCGCCAGCAGCTTGGTAGGGCTTTGGCAGAGTAATGAAAAACTGTTTTTT.

This clonotype has at least ten counts. The J gene is TRBJ2-3, the V gene TRBV7-2, with TRBD2 as a possible D gene (6 bases). The germline V gene has CDR1 SGHTA and CDR2 FQGNSA. Trimming stripped 1 base from V and 0 bases from J, with 11 bases between. The CDR3 is made up of 16 amino acids. In DNA form, the CDR3 reads TGTGCCAGCAGCTTAGATGGGAGCGGGAGCACAGATACGCAGTATTTT. Translated, it gives CASSLDGSGSTDTQYF.

This sequence joins TRBV5-1 and TRBJ2-3, with 7 bases identical to TRBD2. Germline values: CDR1 SGHRS, CDR2 YFSETQ. CDR3 length: 16 amino acids. The ends lost 0 bases at V and 2 bases at J; junction bases unmatched: 6. CDR3 coding DNA: TGCGCCAGCAGCTTGGACCCGGGACTACTCACAGATACGCAGTATTTT. Translating it yields CASSLDPGLLTDTQYF.

This clonotype was recorded many times. The chain employs TRBV6-1 and TRBJ1-1; the match to TRBD1 covers 7 bases. This CDR3 spans 15 amino acids. Germline CDR1 and CDR2: MNHNS and SASEGT. The V and J ends lost 7 bases and 4 bases, in that order; junction bases with no gene match: 12. DNA of the CDR3: TGTGCCAGCATGGGGGACAGATACGTTTCCACTGAAGCTTTCTTT. Residues: CASMGDRYVSTEAFF.

This chain links TRBV6-2 or TRBV6-3 with TRBJ2-2; 9 bases align to TRBD1. Unmatched junction bases numbered 7, after V lost 4 bases and J lost 7 bases. Germline CDR1 reads MNHEY; CDR2 reads SVGEGT. The CDR3 is 15 amino acids. The CDR3 reads CASSWEQGADGELFF. The CDR3 DNA sequence: TGTGCCAGCAGTTGGGAACAGGGGGCGGACGGGGAGCTGTTTTTT.